The 5 T cell receptor beta chains below were found in one sample sequenced in a study of T-cell reconstitution after alpha-beta-depleted transplantation in children. Unique molecular identifiers featured in how the TCRbeta library was prepared. TCRdb re-called the PCR reads with MiXCR, one entry per CDR3 protein. Of about 610,000 distinct CDR3 sequences in the sample, approximately 10% were seen once. The sequenced sample was PBMCs from the stem cell graft donor, obtained from the stem cell graft. The receptors originated from a human donor who donated a stem cell graft to a child with acute myeloid leukemia.

This clonotype appeared a few times. This chain joins TRBV29-1 and TRBJ2-7, with D possibly being TRBD1 (6 bases). This CDR3 comprises 11 residues. Germline V gene data show CDR1 as SQVTM and CDR2 as ANQGSEA. Trimming took 5 bases from V and 4 from J, leaving 9 bases between them. The CDR3 reads CSVTDSYEQYF. The CDR3 nucleotides read TGCAGCGTTACGGACAGTTACGAGCAGTACTTC.

This sequence joins TRBV20-1 and TRBJ2-7; 9 positions match TRBD2. V shed 5 bases, J shed 3 bases, and the junction held 11 bases outside the gene matches. The CDR3 has 15 residues. The germline gives CDR1 DFQATT, CDR2 SNEGSKA (reference sequence). CDR3 region: CSAPTWLAGSYEQYF. CDR3 sequence (DNA): TGCAGTGCTCCTACCTGGCTAGCGGGGAGCTACGAGCAGTACTTC.

DNA for the CDR3: TGTGCCACCCAAGAACCCTCTGGGGCCAACGTCCTGACTTTC. This sequence encodes CATQEPSGANVLTF. The chain links TRBV6-2 or TRBV6-3 to TRBJ2-6; D is undetermined. CDR1 and CDR2 from the germline V gene are MNHEY and SVGEGT. Trimming pared 10 bases from V and 0 bases from J, leaving 10 bases between. The length of the CDR3 is 14 residues.

In its sample, this clonotype was seen a few times. This chain uses TRBV5-6 with TRBJ1-5, with 9 nucleotides matching TRBD1. Germline lookup yields CDR1 SGHDT and CDR2 YYEEEE. The CDR3 has 16 residues. J lost 2 bases, V lost 4 bases, and 7 bases had no gene match. The CDR3 spells CASSRTGAEGNQPQHF. As DNA, the CDR3 is TGTGCCAGCAGCCGGACAGGGGCAGAGGGCAATCAGCCCCAGCATTTT.

This clonotype has a count of ten or more. For the CDR3, the DNA is TGCAGCGCCCAAATGATGGAGACCCAGTACTTC. This encodes CSAQMMETQYF. The chain has TRBV29-1 and TRBJ2-5; D is ambiguous. The CDR3 consists of 11 residues. The V gene's germline CDR1 is SQVTM and CDR2 ANQGSEA. Deletions cut 7 bases from V and 5 bases from J, with 11 bases between.